This T cell receptor beta chain is drawn from a study of a mutant IDH1 vaccine in newly diagnosed glioma. V was pared by 5 bases and J by 8 bases, with 13 bases between. The CDR3 runs 13 residues. The germline gives CDR1 SEHNR, CDR2 FQNEAQ (reference sequence). Here immunoSEQ multiplex PCR was the method, and the copy in TCRdb shows in-frame clones only, minus some. Of some 95,000 clones listed, around four fifths were seen once; the top ten hold less than 8.5%. As for time point: baseline, week 1 (first vaccination visit). The treatment: pre-vaccination baseline after standard-of-care therapy. The sequenced sample was PBMCs, obtained from a glioma patient treated with radiotherapy, temozolomide or both. The receptor's source is a man aged 40-49 years with glioma. V and J are TRBV7-9 and TRBJ1-5; perhaps TRBD1 as D (5 bases). CDR3 bases: TGTGCCAGCAGCCCTCAGGGCGGGAAGCCCCAGCATTTT. It encodes CASSPQGGKPQHF.